Listed below are T cell receptor beta chains from one sample, sequenced in a study of cytotoxic CD8 clonotypes in ibrutinib-treated CLL. TCRdb keeps only in-frame clones here, not all; method: immunoSEQ multiplex PCR. Of some 200,000 clones listed, over 55% are singletons. The sample consisted of PBMCs, taken after 24 months of ibrutinib treatment. The receptors derive from a human donor with chronic lymphocytic leukemia. Both conserved end residues are part of each CDR3.

V: TRBV11-3
CDR3: CASSPETGFEQFF

V: TRBV9
CDR3: CASSDRTGAQYEQYF

V: TRBV7-8
CDR3: CASSDFGTSGNTIYF

V: TRBV14
CDR3: CASSRTGVYGEQYF

V: TRBV7-9
CDR3: CASSLDASGITDTQYF

V: TRBV7-2
CDR3: CASRFGTGGVEAFF

V: TRBV5-6
CDR3: CASSFSGTRSSYEQYF

V: TRBV20-1
CDR3: CSARGANVLTF

V: TRBV4-2
CDR3: CASSDSSGDSYEQYF

V: TRBV25-1
CDR3: CASSRGRGDYGYTF

V: TRBV10-3
CDR3: CAISKYGNYEQYF

V: TRBV30
CDR3: CALRQGLNQETQYF

V: TRBV4-2
CDR3: CASSHRTDAYEQYF

V: TRBV7-9
CDR3: CASSAGTGWEQYF

V: TRBV30
CDR3: CAWNGGGGISQPQHF

V: TRBV4-3
CDR3: CASSQDRDGNQPQHF

V: TRBV7-8
CDR3: CASSFLGRGRRNYGYTF

V: TRBV4-2
CDR3: CASSQANEQYF

V: TRBV10-3
CDR3: CAISKGKGQGSTEAFF

V: TRBV18
CDR3: CASSSNRNTNEKLFF

V: TRBV6-1
CDR3: CASSEGTGVRNQPQHF

V: TRBV28
CDR3: CASTPTGGAYEQYF

V: TRBV30
CDR3: CAWQTETNQPQHF

V: TRBV15
CDR3: CATSSNYGYTF

V: TRBV4-1
CDR3: CASSQGRGEKLFF

V: TRBV5-1
CDR3: CASSLGQGSSSYEQYF

V: TRBV2
CDR3: CASSDGQNYGYTF

V: TRBV9
CDR3: CASSVGGRNYGYTF

V: TRBV2
CDR3: CASSEAGPDTQYF

V: TRBV28
CDR3: CASSFQTGGDTQYF

V: TRBV5-1
CDR3: CASSWDRGYFTDTQYF

V: TRBV4-2
CDR3: CASSQEAGYTDTQYF

V: TRBV30
CDR3: CALGPHSGNTIYF

V: TRBV25-1
CDR3: CASSEIGAGESDTQYF

V: TRBV11-2
CDR3: CASSSTHGRGYTF

V: TRBV5-1
CDR3: CASSSSRVPNYGYTF

V: TRBV10-3
CDR3: CATAGAGDGYTF

V: TRBV7-2
CDR3: CASSQTGGYGYTF

V: TRBV6-5
CDR3: CASSRSKDSKETQYF

V: TRBV6-1
CDR3: CASSESGRFLYGYTF

V: TRBV7-9
CDR3: CATRTNEKLFF

V: TRBV20-1
CDR3: CSVSGVYEQYF

V: TRBV7-2
CDR3: CASSQGPEYTRSYGYTF

V: TRBV7-3
CDR3: CASSWGQGVEQYF

V: TRBV7-2
CDR3: CASSLLSQGLAGYEQYF

V: TRBV9
CDR3: CASSVSGYGYTF

V: TRBV14
CDR3: CASSNRDLGYEQYF

V: TRBV6-5
CDR3: CASSYSPGGFRGEQFF

V: TRBV6-6
CDR3: CASSYEQGSGNTIYF

V: TRBV7-6
CDR3: CASSLAQETQYF

V: TRBV6-5
CDR3: CASRRDSESSYEQYF

V: TRBV7-9
CDR3: CASSAPVGLAFRVQYF

V: TRBV4-3
CDR3: CASSLREEVDTQYF